Listed here are 17 T cell receptor beta chains from one sample, sequenced in a study of regulatory T cells in long-lasting Graves disease (dated by TCRdb to the early 2020s). The library was generated by multiplex PCR. These reads were obtained on an Illumina HiSeq 4000. To build TCR beta libraries, CDR3 regions were amplified by Arm-PCR using iRepertoire HTBI primers. TCRdb reprocessed the public reads (quality trimming at Q25 with fastp, clone calling with MiXCR) and kept in-frame beta chains. Rows merge per CDR3 protein into single entries with the most common DNA and genes. For this sample the table gives 530,000 or so distinct CDR3 sequences, of which more than 15% were detected only once. The ten most abundant clones make up 12% of the sample. In the paper's terms, the time point label means: newly diagnosed GD, antithyroid drugs for less than 3 months. For both TCR sequencing and RNA sequencing, RNA was extracted from PBMCs using TRIzol.

These records were also assigned to another study, of T cells in Graves' hyperthyroidism and ophthalmopathy.

Sequenced here: peripheral blood mononuclear cells (PBMCs), sampled at new diagnosis, from a patient treated with antithyroid drugs. These receptors all come from a man aged 18 to 30 with Graves disease. Donor details come from another sample of the same person, matched by shared clones.

This clonotype showed up just a few times. The rearrangement uses TRBV3-1 and TRBJ1-2, with a weak D call TRBD1 (5 bases). The CDR3 is 15 residues long. Trimming took 0 bases from V and 2 from J, leaving 10 bases between them. Germline values: CDR1 LGHDT, CDR2 YNNKEL (reference sequence). The DNA for the CDR3 is TGTGCCAGCAGCCAAGATGGGGCGGGAAACTATGGCTACACCTTC. This sequence encodes CASSQDGAGNYGYTF.

The rearrangement joins TRBV5-8 to TRBJ1-3, with a possible D match to TRBD1 (6 bases). V dropped 4 bases and J dropped 0 bases, with 11 bases sitting between them. The CDR3 is 15 residues long. Germline V lookup: CDR1 SGHTS, CDR2 YDEGEE. This CDR3 is CASSADRISGNTIYF. CDR3 nucleotide sequence: TGTGCCAGCAGCGCCGACAGGATCTCTGGAAACACCATATATTTT.

V and J are TRBV28 and TRBJ2-7, with TRBD2 matching over 8 bases. CDR3 length: 16 residues. Germline CDR1 is MDHEN and CDR2 is SYDVKM. With 3 bases clipped from V and 3 bases from J, the junction kept 10 bases outside the gene matches. The CDR3, as DNA: TGTGCCAGCAGTTTGGAGCGGGGGCAGGGGCTCTACGAGCAGTACTTC. Its protein is CASSLERGQGLYEQYF.

This clonotype was recorded a few times. J is TRBJ1-2 and V is TRBV6-1, with 7 positions matching TRBD1. This CDR3 is built from 15 residues. Germline CDR1 is MNHNS and CDR2 is SASEGT. Trimming took 6 bases from V and 3 from J; bases not matched to a gene: 10. The CDR3 loop is CASSFLGQPHYGYTF. The CDR3 DNA sequence: TGTGCCAGCAGCTTTCTGGGACAGCCTCACTATGGCTACACCTTC.

This clonotype occurred many times. The chain employs TRBV28 and TRBJ2-7; TRBD1 aligns across 9 bases. The CDR3 spans 15 residues. Germline assignment: CDR1 MDHEN and CDR2 SYDVKM. J gave up 2 bases and V 7 bases, and 9 bases lay outside the gene matches. The CDR3 spells CASTRPGQGTYEQYF. CDR3 nucleotide sequence: TGTGCCAGCACCCGTCCGGGACAGGGCACCTACGAGCAGTACTTC.

This clonotype showed up many times. The chain carries TRBV7-3 and TRBJ2-1; TRBD2 aligns across 8 bases. The DNA matches TRBJ2-3 better at its end, which makes the J call doubtful. Per the germline V gene, CDR1 is SGHTA and CDR2 is FQGTGA. The CDR3 covers 13 residues. The CDR3 DNA sequence: TGTGCCAGCAGCCCGGGGGGGACTAGGGGGCAGTATTTT. It specifies CASSPGGTRGQYF.

This clonotype was counted at least ten times. The chain recombines TRBV5-1 with TRBJ2-7; D possibly uses TRBD1 or TRBD2 (5 bases each). The CDR3 totals 14 residues. V was cut by 3 bases and J by 2 bases, with 12 bases left in between. Germline CDR1 and CDR2: SGHRS and YFSETQ. CDR3 coding DNA: TGCGCCAGCAGCTCACCGGGACGTACCTACGAGCAGTACTTC. Translating it yields CASSSPGRTYEQYF.

This clonotype was observed many times. The chain carries TRBV2 and TRBJ2-7; D unclear. Deletions cut 8 bases from V and 3 bases from J, with 11 bases between. In germline, CDR1 is SNHLY, CDR2 FYNNEI. The CDR3 sequence is 12 residues long. CDR3 amino acids: CASGRQIYEQYF. DNA of the CDR3: TGTGCCAGCGGGCGCCAGATCTACGAGCAGTACTTC.

Notes on this clonotype: This may be a read error: a much more frequent sequence differs by one nucleotide. The chain joins TRBV6-1 to TRBJ2-3; 10 bases align to TRBD2. Germline values: CDR1 MNHNS, CDR2 SASEGT. The CDR3 runs to 18 residues. In nucleotides, the CDR3 is TGTACCAGCAGTGAAGAGGGGAGCGGGAGGGCCAGCACAGATACGCAGTATTTT. Translated, it gives CTSSEEGSGRASTDTQYF.

This clonotype was counted at least ten times. The V and J genes are TRBV24-1 and TRBJ2-7, with 10 bases fitting TRBD2. Germline V lookup: CDR1 KGHDR, CDR2 SFDVKD. This CDR3 is 15 amino acids long. V shed 4 bases and J 3 bases; nucleotides not matched to a gene: 5. The CDR3 region has the DNA TGTGCCACCAGTGACCCCCGGACTAGCGGCTACGAGCAGTACTTC. Amino acids: CATSDPRTSGYEQYF.

The V call is TRBV7-2, the J call TRBJ2-3, with TRBD2 identical over 12 bases. Germline V gene data show CDR1 as SGHTA and CDR2 as FQGNSA. This CDR3 is built from 16 residues. Trimming took 5 bases from V and 2 from J; bases not matched to a gene: 5. The CDR3 coding sequence is TGTGCCAGCAGCCAGCTAGCGGGGGGGAACACAGATACGCAGTATTTT. It is translated as CASSQLAGGNTDTQYF.

This clonotype was found a few times. Since a much larger clone is just one base distant, this may be a read error. The conserved final phenylalanine or tryptophan is absent from the CDR3, which likely points to a read error. The J gene is TRBJ1-1, the V gene TRBV11-1; D not certain. This CDR3 spans 15 amino acids. CDR1 and CDR2 from the germline V gene are SGHAT and FQDESV (reference sequence). The V end lost 2 bases, the J end lost 3 bases, and 13 bases lay between the germline ends. CDR3 protein: CASSLHIGPYTEAFS. In DNA form, the CDR3 reads TGTGCCAGCAGCTTACATATCGGGCCATACACTGAAGCTTTCTCT.

This clonotype was counted ten times or more. This chain's CDR3 is CASRGSGYYNEQFF. CDR3 sequence (DNA): TGTGCCAGCAGGGGGAGCGGGTACTACAATGAGCAGTTCTTC. V is TRBV2 and J is TRBJ2-1; perhaps TRBD2 as D (6 bases). The CDR3 runs to 14 residues. V was clipped by 6 bases and J by 3 bases, with 12 bases between them. Germline CDR1 reads SNHLY; CDR2 reads FYNNEI.

The chain joins TRBV2 to TRBJ1-1, with 8 bases identical to TRBD1. The CDR3 totals 14 residues. Germline V gene sequence: CDR1 SNHLY, CDR2 FYNNEI. Trimming took 6 bases from V and 6 from J; bases not matched to a gene: 9. The CDR3 nucleotides are TGTGCCAGCAGCGCAACCGGACAGGGCTCTGAAGCTTTCTTT. Amino acids: CASSATGQGSEAFF.

This clonotype came up a few times. The V call is TRBV27, the J call TRBJ2-3, with D possibly matching TRBD2 (5 bases). Gene TRBJ2-7 matches the end of the DNA better, so the J call may be wrong. CDR1 is MNHEY and CDR2 is SMNVEV in the germline V gene (reference sequence). This CDR3 comprises 16 residues. The CDR3 region is CASSLDYPKSFYEQYF. The CDR3 DNA reads TGTGCCAGCAGTTTAGACTACCCGAAATCATTCTACGAGCAGTACTTC.

The rearrangement links TRBV5-6 to TRBJ1-1, with no clear D. CDR3 length equals 15 residues. With 6 bases removed from V and 5 bases from J, the gap between germline ends came to 20 bases. CDR1 is SGHDT and CDR2 is YYEEEE in the germline V gene. The CDR3 nucleotides read TGTGCCAGCACCCAATCCCCAACGCTGGGGACTGAAGCTTTCTTT. It yields the protein CASTQSPTLGTEAFF. Filled out from reference TRBV5-6 and TRBJ1-1, the complete variable domain reads DAGVTQSPTHLIKTRGQQVTLRCSPKSGHDTVSWYQQALGQGPQFIFQYYEEEERQRGNFPDRFSGHQFPNYSSELNVNALLLGDSALYLCASTQSPTLGTEAFFGQGTRLTVV.

In this sample, this clonotype turned up many times. The DNA of the CDR3 is TGTGCCAGCAGTTCCCTTTTTGGGGAAGAGTACAATGAGCAGTTCTTC. It is translated as CASSSLFGEEYNEQFF. The chain is built from TRBV12-3 or TRBV12-4 and TRBJ2-1; no firm D call. The V end lost 4 bases, the J end lost 4 bases, and 17 bases lay between the germline ends. The CDR3 loop spans 16 amino acids.